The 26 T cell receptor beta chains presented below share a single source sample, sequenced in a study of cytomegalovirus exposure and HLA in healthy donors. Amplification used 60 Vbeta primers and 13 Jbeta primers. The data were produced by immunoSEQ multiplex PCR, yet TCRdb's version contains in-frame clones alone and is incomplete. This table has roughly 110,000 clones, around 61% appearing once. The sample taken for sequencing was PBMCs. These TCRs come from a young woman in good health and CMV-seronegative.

The DNA for the CDR3 is TGTGCCAGCAGCCTACTAGAAGGCGGTAATGAGCAGTTCTTC. Its translation: CASSLLEGGNEQFF. The rearrangement joins TRBV7-2 to TRBJ2-1; TRBD2 might be the D (5 bases). Trimming removed 5 bases at V and 7 bases at J, with 15 bases between. CDR1 is SGHTA and CDR2 is FQGNSA in the germline V gene. CDR3 length: 14 residues.

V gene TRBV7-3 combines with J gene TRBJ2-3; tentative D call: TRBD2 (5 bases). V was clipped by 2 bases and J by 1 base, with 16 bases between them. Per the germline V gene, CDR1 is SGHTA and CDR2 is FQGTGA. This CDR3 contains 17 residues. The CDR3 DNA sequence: TGTGCCAGCAGCTTAGGGTCCTTTGCGGAGGGCACAGATACGCAGTATTTT. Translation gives CASSLGSFAEGTDTQYF.

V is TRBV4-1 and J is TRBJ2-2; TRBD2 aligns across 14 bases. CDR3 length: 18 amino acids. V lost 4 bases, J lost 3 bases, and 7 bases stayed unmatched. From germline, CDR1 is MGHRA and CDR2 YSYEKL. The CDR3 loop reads CASSPKGLAGVDTGELFF. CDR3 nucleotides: TGCGCCAGCAGCCCAAAGGGACTAGCGGGAGTGGACACCGGGGAGCTGTTTTTT.

The DNA of the CDR3 is TGTGCCAGTAGCCCGACCCTCGACACGCAGGGAAATGAGCAGTTCTTC. It specifies CASSPTLDTQGNEQFF. The chain recombines TRBV19 with TRBJ2-1; the D gene is possibly TRBD1 (5 bases). The V and J ends lost 6 bases and 7 bases respectively, with 22 bases between them. The CDR3 totals 16 residues. Looked up from germline, CDR1 is LNHDA and CDR2 is SQIVND (reference sequence).

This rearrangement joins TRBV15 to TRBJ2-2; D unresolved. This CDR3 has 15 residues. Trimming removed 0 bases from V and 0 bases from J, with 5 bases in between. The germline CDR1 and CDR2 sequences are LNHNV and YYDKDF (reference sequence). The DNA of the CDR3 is TGTGCCACCAGCAGAGACAGGACGAACACCGGGGAGCTGTTTTTT. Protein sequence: CATSRDRTNTGELFF.

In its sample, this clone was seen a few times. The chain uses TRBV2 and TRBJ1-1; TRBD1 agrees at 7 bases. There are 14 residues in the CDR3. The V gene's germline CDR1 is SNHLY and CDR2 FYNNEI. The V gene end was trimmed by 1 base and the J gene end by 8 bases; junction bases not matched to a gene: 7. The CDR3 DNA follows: TGTGCCAGCAGTGAAGAGTTCAGGGGGGCCGAAGCTTTCTTT. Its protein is CASSEEFRGAEAFF.

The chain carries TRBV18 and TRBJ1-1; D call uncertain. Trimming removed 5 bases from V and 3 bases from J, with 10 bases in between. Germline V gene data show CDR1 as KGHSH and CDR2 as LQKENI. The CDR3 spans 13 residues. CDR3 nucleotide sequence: TGTGCCAGCTCAGAATCCATAGACACTGAAGCTTTCTTT. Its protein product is CASSESIDTEAFF. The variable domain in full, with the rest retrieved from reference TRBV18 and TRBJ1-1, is NAGVMQNPRHLVRRRGQEARLRCSPMKGHSHVYWYRQLPEEGLKFMVYLQKENIIDESGMPKERFSAEFPKEGPSILRIQQVVRGDSAAYFCASSESIDTEAFFGQGTRLTVV.

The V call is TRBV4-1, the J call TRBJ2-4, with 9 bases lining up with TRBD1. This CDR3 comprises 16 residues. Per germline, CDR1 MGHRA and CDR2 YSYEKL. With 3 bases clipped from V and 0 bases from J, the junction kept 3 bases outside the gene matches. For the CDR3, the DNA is TGCGCCAGCAGCCACGGACAGGGGCTAGCCAAAAACATTCAGTACTTC. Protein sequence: CASSHGQGLAKNIQYF.

As DNA, the CDR3 is TGTGCCTCAGTAGGAAGAGGCTATGGCTACACCTTC. Translated: CASVGRGYGYTF. The rearrangement links TRBV19 to TRBJ1-2; D gene ambiguous. V lost 11 bases and J 4 bases, leaving 14 bases between the germline ends. The length of the CDR3 is 12 residues. CDR1 and CDR2 from the germline V gene are LNHDA and SQIVND (reference sequence).

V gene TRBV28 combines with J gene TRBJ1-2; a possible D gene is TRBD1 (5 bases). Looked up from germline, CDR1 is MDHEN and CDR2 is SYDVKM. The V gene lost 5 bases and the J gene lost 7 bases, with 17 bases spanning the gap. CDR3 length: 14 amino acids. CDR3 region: CASSPDGHLAGYTF. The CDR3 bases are TGTGCCAGCAGTCCTGACGGACATCTCGCTGGCTACACCTTC.

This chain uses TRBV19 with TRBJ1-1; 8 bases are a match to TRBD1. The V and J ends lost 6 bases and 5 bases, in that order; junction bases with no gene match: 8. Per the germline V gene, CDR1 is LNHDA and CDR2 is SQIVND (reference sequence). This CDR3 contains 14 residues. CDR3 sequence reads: CASSQDRVRTEAFF. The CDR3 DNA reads TGTGCCAGTAGCCAGGACAGGGTTAGGACTGAAGCTTTCTTT. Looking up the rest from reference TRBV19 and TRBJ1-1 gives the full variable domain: DGGITQSPKYLFRKEGQNVTLSCEQNLNHDAMYWYRQDPGQGLRLIYYSQIVNDFQKGDIAEGYSVSREKKESFPLTVTSAQKNPTAFYLCASSQDRVRTEAFFGQGTRLTVV.

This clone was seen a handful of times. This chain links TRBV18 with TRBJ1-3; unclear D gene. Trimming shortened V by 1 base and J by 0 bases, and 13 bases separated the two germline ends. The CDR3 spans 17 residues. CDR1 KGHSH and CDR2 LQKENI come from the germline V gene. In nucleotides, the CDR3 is TGTGCCAGCTCACCACAAGCATCCGATAGCTCTGGAAACACCATATATTTT. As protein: CASSPQASDSSGNTIYF.

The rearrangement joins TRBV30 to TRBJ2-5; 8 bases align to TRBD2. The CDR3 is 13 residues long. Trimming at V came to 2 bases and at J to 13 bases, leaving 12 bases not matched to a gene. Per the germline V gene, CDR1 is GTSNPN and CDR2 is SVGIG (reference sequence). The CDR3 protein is CAWSLGTSGTGYF. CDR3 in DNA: TGTGCCTGGAGTTTAGGTACTAGCGGTACGGGGTACTTC.

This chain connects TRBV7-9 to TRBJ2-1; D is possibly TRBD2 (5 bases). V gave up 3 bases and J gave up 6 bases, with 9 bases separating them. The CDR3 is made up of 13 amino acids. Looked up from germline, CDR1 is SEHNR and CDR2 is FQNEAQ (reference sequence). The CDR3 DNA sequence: TGTGCCAGCAGCTTCCCGGGGATCAATGAGCAGTTCTTC. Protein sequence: CASSFPGINEQFF.

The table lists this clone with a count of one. The CDR3 protein is CASGLVPIVGLAAEQFF. The CDR3 DNA follows: TGTGCTAGTGGTTTGGTCCCCATCGTGGGACTAGCGGCTGAGCAGTTCTTC. The chain links TRBV12-5 to TRBJ2-1; 11 nucleotides agree with TRBD2. There are 17 residues in the CDR3. CDR1 LGHNT and CDR2 FRNRAP come from the germline V gene. Trimming cost V 0 bases and J 9 bases; bases outside gene matches: 10.

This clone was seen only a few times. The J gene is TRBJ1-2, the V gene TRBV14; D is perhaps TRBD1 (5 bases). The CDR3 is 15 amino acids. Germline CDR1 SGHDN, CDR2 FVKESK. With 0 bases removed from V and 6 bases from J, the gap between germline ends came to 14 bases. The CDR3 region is CASSQDLRTLDGYTF. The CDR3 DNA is TGTGCCAGCAGCCAAGATCTAAGGACACTTGATGGCTACACCTTC. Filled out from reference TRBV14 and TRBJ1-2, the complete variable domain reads EAGVTQFPSHSVIEKGQTVTLRCDPISGHDNLYWYRRVMGKEIKFLLHFVKESKQDESGMPNNRFLAERTGGTYSTLKVQPAELEDSGVYFCASSQDLRTLDGYTFGSGTRLTVV.

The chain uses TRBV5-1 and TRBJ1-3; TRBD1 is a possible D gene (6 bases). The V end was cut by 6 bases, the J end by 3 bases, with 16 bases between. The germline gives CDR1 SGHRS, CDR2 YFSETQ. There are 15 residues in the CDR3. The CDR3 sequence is CASKTGIESGNTIYF. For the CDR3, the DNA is TGCGCCAGCAAAACAGGGATCGAGAGTGGAAACACCATATATTTT.

The CDR3 spells CASSFVGRAVETQYF. The CDR3 DNA sequence: TGTGCCAGCAGCTTTGTCGGGAGGGCCGTCGAGACCCAGTACTTC. The rearrangement links TRBV11-2 to TRBJ2-5; TRBD2 matches at 8 bases. The CDR3 is 15 residues long. The germline V gene has CDR1 SGHAT and CDR2 FQNNGV. V was clipped by 3 bases and J by 5 bases; unmatched bases: 8.

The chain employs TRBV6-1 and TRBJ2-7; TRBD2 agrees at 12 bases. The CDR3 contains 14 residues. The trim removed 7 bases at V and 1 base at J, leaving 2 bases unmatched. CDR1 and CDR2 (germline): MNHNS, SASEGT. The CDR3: CASTLAGGSYEQYF. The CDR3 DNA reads TGTGCCAGCACACTAGCGGGGGGATCCTACGAGCAGTACTTC.

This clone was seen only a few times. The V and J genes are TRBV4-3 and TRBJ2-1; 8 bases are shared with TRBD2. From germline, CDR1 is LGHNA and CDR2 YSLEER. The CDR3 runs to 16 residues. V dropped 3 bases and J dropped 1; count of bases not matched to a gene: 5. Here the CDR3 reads CASSHGAGVSYNEQFF. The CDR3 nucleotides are TGCGCCAGCAGCCATGGAGCGGGAGTTTCCTACAATGAGCAGTTCTTC.

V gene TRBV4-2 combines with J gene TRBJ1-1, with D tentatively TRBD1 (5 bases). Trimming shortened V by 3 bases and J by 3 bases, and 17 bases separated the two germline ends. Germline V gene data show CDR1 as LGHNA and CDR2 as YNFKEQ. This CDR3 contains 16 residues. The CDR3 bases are TGTGCCAGCAGCCATCAGGGAGGCGGGGTCGACACTGAAGCTTTCTTT. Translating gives CASSHQGGGVDTEAFF.

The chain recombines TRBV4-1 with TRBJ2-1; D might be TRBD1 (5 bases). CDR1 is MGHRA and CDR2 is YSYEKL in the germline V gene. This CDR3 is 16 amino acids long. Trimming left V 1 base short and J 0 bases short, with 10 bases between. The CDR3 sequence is CASSQVDIISYNEQFF. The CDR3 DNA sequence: TGCGCCAGCAGCCAAGTGGACATTATCTCCTACAATGAGCAGTTCTTC.

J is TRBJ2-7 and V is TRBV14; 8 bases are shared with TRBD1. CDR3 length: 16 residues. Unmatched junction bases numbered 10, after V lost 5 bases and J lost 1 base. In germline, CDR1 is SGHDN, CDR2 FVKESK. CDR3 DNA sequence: TGTGCCAGCAGCACCCACGAAGGACAGGGTTCCTACGAGCAGTACTTC. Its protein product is CASSTHEGQGSYEQYF.

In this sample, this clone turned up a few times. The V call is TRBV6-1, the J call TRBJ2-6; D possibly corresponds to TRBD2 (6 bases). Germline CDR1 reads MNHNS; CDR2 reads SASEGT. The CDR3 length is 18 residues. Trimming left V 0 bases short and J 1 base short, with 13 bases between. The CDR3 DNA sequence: TGTGCCAGCAGTGAAGCGCATTACGGAGGGTCTGGGGCCAACGTCCTGACTTTC. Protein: CASSEAHYGGSGANVLTF.

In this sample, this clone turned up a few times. CDR3 bases: TGTGCCAGCAGCTTGTGGGGGGGAGGGCTCGACCAAGAGACCCAGTACTTC. Its translation is CASSLWGGGLDQETQYF. V usage is TRBV5-6 and J usage is TRBJ2-5; 7 nucleotides line up with TRBD2. The length of the CDR3 is 17 residues. Germline CDR1 reads SGHDT; CDR2 reads YYEEEE. J gave up 0 bases and V 1 base, and 9 bases lay outside the gene matches.

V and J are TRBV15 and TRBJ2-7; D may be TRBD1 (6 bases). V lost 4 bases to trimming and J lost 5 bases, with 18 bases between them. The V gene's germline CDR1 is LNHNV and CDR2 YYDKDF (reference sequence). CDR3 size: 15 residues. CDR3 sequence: CATSKGQKALHEQYF. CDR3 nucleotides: TGTGCCACCAGCAAAGGACAGAAAGCCCTCCACGAGCAGTACTTC.